Detailed here is one T cell receptor (beta chain). The data are from a study of blood T cell repertoires in COVID-19. Study-wide background: The United States, Italy and Spain supplied acute and convalescent COVID-19 samples.

Produced via immunoSEQ multiplex PCR; TCRdb's table is partial and in-frame only. Counted here are fewer than 250,000 clones, around 85% occurring once; the ten biggest clones make up around 6.4%. With 8 bases removed from V and 6 bases from J, the gap between germline ends came to 23 bases. The CDR3 runs to 16 residues. Germline V gene data show CDR1 as MRHNA and CDR2 as SNTAGT. Sequenced sample: peripheral blood. The clonotype was recovered from a woman aged 55-75 years with active or convalescent COVID-19. The V call is TRBV6-4, the J call TRBJ2-1; D possibly corresponds to TRBD2 (6 bases). CDR3 DNA: TGTGCCAGCGCTAGGATCGGGACTCGCGACCTCAATGAGCAGTTCTTC. This translates into CASARIGTRDLNEQFF.